This paragraph covers one TCR beta chain sequence. The repertoire was sequenced with immunoSEQ multiplex PCR; TCRdb's copy has only in-frame clones and lacks some. The sample has about 120,000 clones, 80% to 90% seen once; the top ten hold 6.5% to 7.5%. This record belongs to a study of T cell responses to AZD1222 COVID-19 vaccine. Looked up from germline, CDR1 is MDHEN and CDR2 is SYDVKM. The length of the CDR3 is 16 residues. V was pared by 1 base and J by 0 bases, with 10 bases between. This receptor was obtained from an adult who received the AZD1222 COVID-19 vaccine. This specimen was peripheral blood, taken 28 days after the second AZD1222 dose. This chain links TRBV28 with TRBJ1-3; no clear D gene. CDR3 region: CASSLFALSSGNTIYF. The CDR3 DNA reads TGTGCCAGCAGTTTATTTGCCCTGAGCTCTGGAAACACCATATATTTT.